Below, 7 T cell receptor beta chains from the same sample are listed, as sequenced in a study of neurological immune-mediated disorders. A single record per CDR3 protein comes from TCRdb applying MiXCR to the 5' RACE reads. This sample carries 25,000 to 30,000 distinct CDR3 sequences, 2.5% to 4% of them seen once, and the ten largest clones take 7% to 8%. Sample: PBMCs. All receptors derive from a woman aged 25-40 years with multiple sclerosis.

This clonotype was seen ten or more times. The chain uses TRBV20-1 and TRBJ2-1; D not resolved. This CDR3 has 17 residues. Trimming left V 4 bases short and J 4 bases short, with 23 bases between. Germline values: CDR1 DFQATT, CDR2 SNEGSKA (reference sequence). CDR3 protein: CSAMVGRWTRLYNEQFF. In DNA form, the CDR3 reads TGCAGTGCTATGGTCGGGCGCTGGACCCGTTTGTACAATGAGCAGTTCTTC.

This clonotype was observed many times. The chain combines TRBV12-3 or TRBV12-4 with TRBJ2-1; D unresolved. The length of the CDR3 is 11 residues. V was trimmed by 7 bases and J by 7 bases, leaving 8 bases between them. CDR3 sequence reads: CASTLGNEQFF. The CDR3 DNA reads TGTGCCAGCACCCTAGGGAATGAGCAGTTCTTC.

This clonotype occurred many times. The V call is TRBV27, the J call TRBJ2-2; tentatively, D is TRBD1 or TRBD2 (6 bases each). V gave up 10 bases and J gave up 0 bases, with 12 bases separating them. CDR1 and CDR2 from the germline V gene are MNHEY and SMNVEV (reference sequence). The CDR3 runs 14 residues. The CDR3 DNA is TGTGCCAACGAGGGGGGTTCGAACACCGGGGAGCTGTTTTTT. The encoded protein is CANEGGSNTGELFF.

The CDR3 DNA reads TGTGCCTGGGCGTGGCCGAATGAAAAACTGTTTTTT. This gives the protein CAWAWPNEKLFF. The J gene is TRBJ1-4, the V gene TRBV30; D is unclear. The CDR3 consists of 12 residues. Trimming removed 5 bases at V and 5 bases at J, with 9 bases between. CDR1 and CDR2 from the germline V gene are GTSNPN and SVGIG (reference sequence).

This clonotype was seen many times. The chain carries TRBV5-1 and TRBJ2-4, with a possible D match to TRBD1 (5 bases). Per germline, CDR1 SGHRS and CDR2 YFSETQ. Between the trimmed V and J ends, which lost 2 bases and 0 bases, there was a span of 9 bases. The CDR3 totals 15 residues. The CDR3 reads CASSLGALAKNIQYF. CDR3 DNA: TGCGCCAGCAGCTTAGGGGCGTTAGCCAAAAACATTCAGTACTTC.

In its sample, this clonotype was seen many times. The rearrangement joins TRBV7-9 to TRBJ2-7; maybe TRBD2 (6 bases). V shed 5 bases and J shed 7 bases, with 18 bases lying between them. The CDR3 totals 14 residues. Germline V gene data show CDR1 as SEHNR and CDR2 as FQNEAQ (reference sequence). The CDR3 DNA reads TGTGCCAGCAGCCATCCGGGACTCCCGAAAGAGCAGTACTTC. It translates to CASSHPGLPKEQYF.

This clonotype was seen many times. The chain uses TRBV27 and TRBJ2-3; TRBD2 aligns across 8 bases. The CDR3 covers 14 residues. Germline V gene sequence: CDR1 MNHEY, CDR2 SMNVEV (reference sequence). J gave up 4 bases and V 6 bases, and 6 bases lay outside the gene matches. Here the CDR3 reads CASSKGLGSDTQYF. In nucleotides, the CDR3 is TGTGCCAGCAGCAAGGGACTAGGCTCAGATACGCAGTATTTT.